The entry below describes one TCR beta chain. Its antigen has not been determined. Per-nucleotide qualities are absent, and no much larger clonotype sits a single base away. V is cut back by 9 bases and J by 0 bases, with 10 bases in the junction unmatched. CDR1 and CDR2 (LNHDA, SQIVND) derive from the germline V gene (reference sequence). From the cysteine up to the phenylalanine, the CDR3 has a length of 15 residues. Only CDR3 DNA is held: 45 bases, read in frame from base 1. This record belongs to a study of cytomegalovirus exposure and HLA in healthy donors (dated by TCRdb to between 2016 and 2019). With respect to the entire study: An earlier analysis of approximately 640 of the donors reported roughly 300 Gb of sequence data and some 120 million unique TCR beta sequences from about 179 million T cells. The study aimed to test whether cataloging public T cell receptors could reveal signatures of past pathogen exposure. In a later genetic analysis, genome-wide SNP genotypes for about three fifths of the roughly 670 donors were used, and that subset was treated as a discovery cohort. Donor age, sex, ethnicity and CMV serostatus were compiled together with the repertoire data. The study profiled the T cell repertoires of hundreds of subjects by immunosequencing and related them to cytomegalovirus serostatus. Along with the 666-subject first cohort, a separate validation cohort of over 90 different subjects was used. Of the approximately 400 genotyped donors, 75% to 85% were placed in the genetic ancestry cluster associated with self-reported Caucasian donors. Typing coverage differed by locus: A, B, C, DRB1 and DQB1 were typed in roughly 620-640 donors, DQA1 in approximately 520, DPA1 in 600 to 610, and DPB1 in just under 490. To study patterns of TCR occurrence, a later analysis re-analyzed previously published TCR beta repertoires from around 670 donors and added high-resolution HLA genotyping. HLA typing included class I and class II loci at four-digit resolution. To decide whether each TCR beta V gene segment behaved as functional or pseudogenic, an earlier analysis of some 570 of the donors relied on high-throughput TCR beta sequencing. Among 398 genotyped donors of the cohort, an average of around 250,000 unique TCR beta nucleotide sequences was sequenced per donor, of which about 19% were non-productive. Approximately 310 gigabases of sequencing data and some 85 million unique TCR sequences were included in an early release covering several hundred HLA-typed donors. To predict cytomegalovirus infection status, the study combined high-throughput TCR immunosequencing, statistical association of individual TCRs with disease status, and machine learning. Every discovery cohort repertoire had been produced on one sequencing platform. The later analysis used no new phenotypic data to find candidate immune exposures, relying instead on TCR beta sequences and their occurrence across donors. Because of strong linkage in the cohort, five DR-DQ haplotypes were treated as single units for association and clustering.

The paper as a whole reports these results and caveats: Some IMGT-functional V segments, including TRBV6-2 and TRBV6-3, could not be distinguished by the 87-base-pair reads and were therefore excluded. Presence/absence analyses assumed roughly uniform sequencing depth across donors, an assumption that may not hold. In a later genetic analysis, a missense DCLRE1C variant was associated with V-gene and J-gene trimming of TCR beta chains, and the association was replicated in an independent cohort. While some public TCRs were present in many individuals, most TCR sequences turned up only very rarely across donors. Because counts were too low, roughly 18 rarely observed V segments, including chromosome 9 orphons, were left out of the earlier analysis of over 550 of the donors. Strong co-occurrence of HLA alleles, especially DR and DQ, made assigning TCR associations to individual alleles difficult. A total of 150 to 200 TCR beta chains were listed by the study as associated with cytomegalovirus. In both the original and validation cohorts, the classifier was reported to diagnose cytomegalovirus status with high specificity and sensitivity. A further reported finding was that TCR beta sequences accurately predicted the HLA-A and HLA-B alleles for most subjects in the first cohort. In this cohort, only TCR beta chains were sequenced, and detectable features were limited by the absence of alpha or paired-chain data. A group of highly shared sequence variants was considered likely to be a technical artifact of the sequencing pipeline. At a false discovery rate of 0.05, a later analysis linked fewer than 20,000 TCR beta sequences to specific HLA alleles. Compared with the roughly 670-donor mean, donors in an Asian-associated ancestry cluster had fewer N-insertions in productive TCRs, according to a later genetic analysis. The authors suggested that the approach could potentially be generalized to other disease states and immunological phenotypes. In a later analysis, several top co-occurrence clusters were reported to appear linked to parvovirus B19, influenza, CMV and Epstein-Barr virus. In a later analysis, HLA-associated TCR beta chains showed more clonal expansion and lower generation probabilities than non-associated chains that were equally common. In an earlier analysis of about 550 of the donors, most TCR beta V segments were observed in productive rearrangements about 90% or about 30% of the time, broadly matching IMGT annotations. According to a later analysis, most CMV-associated TCR beta chains appeared to be HLA-restricted, and the HLA associations seemed to be driven largely by CMV exposure. Three of the identified cytomegalovirus-associated TCR beta chains were confirmed in vitro to be specific for cytomegalovirus antigens. Linkage disequilibrium might explain the correlated functional status among segregating V segments, but an unknown experimental factor could not be ruled out. The only immune exposure information available for the cohort was CMV serostatus. Because HLA typing was unavailable for some donors at each locus, only the typed subset was used in association tests. In a later analysis, TCR association rates were found to vary across HLA loci, with the most associated TCRs seen for DRB1 alleles and the fewest for HLA-C alleles.

The receptor library was made with the immunoSEQ multiplex PCR assay. The multiplex PCR relied on a mix of 60 forward primers for TCR Vbeta segments and 13 reverse primers for TCR Jbeta segments. The CDR3 region of rearranged TCR beta genes was amplified from genomic DNA by a multiplex PCR assay. Amplified TCR beta libraries were sequenced as 87-base-pair reads on the Illumina HiSeq System. The study's own analysis went as follows. A later analysis counted approximately 76 million unique TCR beta chains across the 550 to 800 repertoires, and 9 million to 14 million of these chains were shared by at least two donors. To remove PCR and sequencing errors, raw reads were error-corrected and collapsed into unique sequences using a nearest-neighbor algorithm that merged closely related sequences. V, D and J gene segments were assigned by aligning CDR3 sequences to IMGT reference sequences. For a sequence to be retained, a match of at least six nucleotides was required to both a V gene segment and a J gene segment. A rearrangement counted as productive if the CDR3 had no stop codons and remained in frame with V and J, and every other rearrangement counted as non-productive. CDR3 was defined by IMGT convention, running from the second conserved V-encoded cysteine to the conserved J-encoded phenylalanine. The earlier analysis of some 550 of the donors excluded any sequence lacking an unambiguous match to a single V gene segment. In an earlier analysis of 587 of the donors, V segments were called functional above 56.7% productive rearrangements and were called segregating when the between-donor standard deviation exceeded 5%. A statistical classification framework was developed to diagnose cytomegalovirus status using the catalog of TCR beta chain sequences. In a later analysis, V and J genes were assigned by comparing TCR nucleotide sequences against IMGT/GENE-DB human TR gene sequences. The TCRdist pipeline was used in a later analysis to assign CDR3 sequences and most-parsimonious VDJ recombination scenarios. In a later analysis, each TCR beta chain was defined by its CDR3 amino acid sequence together with its V-gene family, and reads without a unique V-gene family were excluded. To address suspected cross-contamination and a sequencing artifact, a later analysis removed roughly 640 highly shared, low-generation-probability nucleotide sequences. For each public chain, a later analysis derived a clonal expansion index from normalized ranks of inferred template counts within each repertoire. Generation probabilities in a later analysis came from a VDJ recombination model fitted to out-of-frame rearrangements, and those results were checked against IGoR. In a later analysis, hypergeometric tests were used to score TCR-TCR, TCR-HLA and TCR-CMV co-occurrence, with a repertoire-size bias correction applied to TCR pairs. A later analysis estimated false discovery rates by permuting HLA or CMV assignments 20 times. In a later analysis, co-occurring TCRs were grouped with DBSCAN, and TCRdist sequence similarity was added when clustering was performed within HLA-allele-positive subsets. Repertoires with fewer than 30,000 or more than 120,000 public chains were left out of co-occurrence clustering, as were about 5 repertoires with anomalous nucleotide sharing. TCRdb took this table from immuneACCESS and kept in-frame rearrangements with V and J called. Such tables lack part of the clones; where checked against another copy, unresolved V genes explain under half of the gap, and the rest is unexplained. V and J calls and clone size follow that table, whereas D and trimming were derived from the DNA. The sample yields 95,000 or so clones; 60% to 80% were counted once. The biggest ten clones account for over 12% of the sample.

The cohort consisted of fewer than 700 healthy bone marrow donors. At the time of sampling, every cohort member was nominally healthy, though immune exposures that went unrecorded were likely present. The donor was CMV seropositive and was included in the group of almost 300 seropositive cohort members. A peripheral blood sample was provided by each donor, and peripheral blood mononuclear cells were used for TCR beta sequencing. The Qiagen DNeasy Blood Extraction Kit was used to extract genomic DNA from the blood cell samples. Sequencing was done on a sample of PBMCs. The rearranged segments are TRBV19 and TRBJ2-7; TRBD1 fits 8 bases in the junction. The clonotype was recovered from a woman aged 45-59 years in good health and CMV-seropositive. CDR3 sequence: CASSITGGSSYEQYF. The bases are TGTGCCAGCTCCATCACAGGGGGAAGCTCCTACGAGCAGTACTTC.